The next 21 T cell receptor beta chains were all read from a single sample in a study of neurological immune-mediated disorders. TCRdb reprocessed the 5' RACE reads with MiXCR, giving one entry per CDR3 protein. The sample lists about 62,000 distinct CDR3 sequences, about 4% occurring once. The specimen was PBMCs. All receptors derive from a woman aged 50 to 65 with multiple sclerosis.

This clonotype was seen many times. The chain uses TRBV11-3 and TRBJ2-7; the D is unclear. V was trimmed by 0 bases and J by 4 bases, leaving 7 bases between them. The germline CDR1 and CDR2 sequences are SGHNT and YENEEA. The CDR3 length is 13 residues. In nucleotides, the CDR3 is TGTGCCAGCAGCTTAGAATTCTCTTACGAGCAGTACTTC. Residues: CASSLEFSYEQYF.

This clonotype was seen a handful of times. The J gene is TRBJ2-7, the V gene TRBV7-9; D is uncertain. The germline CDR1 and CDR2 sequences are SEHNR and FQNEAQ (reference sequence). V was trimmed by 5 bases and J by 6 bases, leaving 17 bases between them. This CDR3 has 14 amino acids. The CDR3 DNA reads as TGTGCCAGCAGCCTCAAGGAGATGGGCACCGAGCAGTACTTC. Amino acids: CASSLKEMGTEQYF.

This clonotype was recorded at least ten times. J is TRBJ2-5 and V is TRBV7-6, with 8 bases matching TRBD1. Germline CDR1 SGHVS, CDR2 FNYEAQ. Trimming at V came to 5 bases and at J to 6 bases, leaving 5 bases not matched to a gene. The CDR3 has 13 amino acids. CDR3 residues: CASSIGQGKTQYF. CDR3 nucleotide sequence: TGTGCCAGCAGCATCGGACAGGGAAAGACCCAGTACTTC.

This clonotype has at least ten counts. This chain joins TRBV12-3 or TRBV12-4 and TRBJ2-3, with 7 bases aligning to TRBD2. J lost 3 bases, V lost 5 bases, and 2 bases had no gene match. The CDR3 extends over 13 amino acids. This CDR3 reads CASSGRETDTQYF. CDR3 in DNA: TGTGCCAGCAGTGGGAGGGAGACAGATACGCAGTATTTT.

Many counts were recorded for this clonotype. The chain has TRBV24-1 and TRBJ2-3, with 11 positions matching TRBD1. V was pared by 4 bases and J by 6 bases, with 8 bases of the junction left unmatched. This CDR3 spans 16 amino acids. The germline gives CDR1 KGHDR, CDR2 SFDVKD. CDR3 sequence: CATSERDRGTRDTQYF. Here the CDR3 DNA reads TGTGCCACCAGTGAGCGGGACAGGGGGACCCGGGATACGCAGTATTTT.

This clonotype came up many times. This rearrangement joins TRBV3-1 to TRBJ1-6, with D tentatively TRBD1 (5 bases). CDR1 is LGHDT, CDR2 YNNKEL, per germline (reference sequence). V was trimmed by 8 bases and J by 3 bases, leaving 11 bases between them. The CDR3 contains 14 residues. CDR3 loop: CASGDSGYNSPLHF. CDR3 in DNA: TGTGCCAGCGGCGACAGTGGCTATAATTCACCCCTCCACTTT.

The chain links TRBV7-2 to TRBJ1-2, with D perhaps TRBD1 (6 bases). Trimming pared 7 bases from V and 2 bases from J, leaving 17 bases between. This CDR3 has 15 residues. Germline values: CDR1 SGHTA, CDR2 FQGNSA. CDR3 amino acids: CASIALTGLNYGYTF. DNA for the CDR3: TGTGCCAGCATCGCACTTACAGGGCTGAACTATGGCTACACCTTC. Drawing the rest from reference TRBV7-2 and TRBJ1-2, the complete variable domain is GAGVSQSPSNKVTEKGKDVELRCDPISGHTALYWYRQSLGQGLEFLIYFQGNSAPDKSGLPSDRFSAERTGGSVSTLTIQRTQQEDSAVYLCASIALTGLNYGYTFGSGTRLTVV.

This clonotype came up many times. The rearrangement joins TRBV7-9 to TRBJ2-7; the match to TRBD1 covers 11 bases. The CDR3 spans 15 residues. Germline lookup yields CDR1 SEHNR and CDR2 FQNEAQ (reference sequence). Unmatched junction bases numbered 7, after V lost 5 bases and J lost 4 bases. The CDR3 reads CASSAGQGARYEQYF. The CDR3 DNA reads TGTGCCAGCAGCGCCGGACAGGGGGCGCGTTACGAGCAGTACTTC.

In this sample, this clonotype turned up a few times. The CDR3 DNA follows: TGTGCCAGCAGGCAAGGGACAGGGGAGACTCAGCCCCAGCATTTT. It encodes CASRQGTGETQPQHF. The chain combines TRBV12-3 or TRBV12-4 with TRBJ1-5; 10 bases align to TRBD1. The CDR3 spans 15 residues. Trimming took 6 bases from V and 6 from J; bases not matched to a gene: 8.

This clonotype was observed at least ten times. The CDR3 coding sequence is TGCAGTGCTAGACAGGTGGGCAGGGGGATCTCCTACGAGCAGTACTTC. This sequence encodes CSARQVGRGISYEQYF. The rearrangement joins TRBV20-1 to TRBJ2-7; 7 bases match TRBD1. The CDR3 has 16 residues. Germline CDR1 is DFQATT and CDR2 is SNEGSKA (reference sequence). Trimming cost V 2 bases and J 0 bases; bases outside gene matches: 10.

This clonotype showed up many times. The CDR3 DNA follows: TGTGCCAGCAGCGCCGCTAGCGGGGGTCCCTACGAGCAGTACTTC. Translated: CASSAASGGPYEQYF. The chain links TRBV7-2 to TRBJ2-7; TRBD2 matches 10 bases. Germline-derived CDR1 and CDR2 are SGHTA and FQGNSA. The V gene end was trimmed by 5 bases and the J gene end by 2 bases; junction bases not matched to a gene: 6. There are 15 residues in the CDR3.

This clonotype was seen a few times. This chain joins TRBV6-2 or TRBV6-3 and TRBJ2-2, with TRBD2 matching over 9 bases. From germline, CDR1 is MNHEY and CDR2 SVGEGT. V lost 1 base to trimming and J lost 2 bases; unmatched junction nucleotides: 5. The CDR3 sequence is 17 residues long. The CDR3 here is CASSYFSGSGNTGELFF. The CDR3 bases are TGTGCCAGCAGTTACTTTAGCGGGAGTGGCAACACCGGGGAGCTGTTTTTT.

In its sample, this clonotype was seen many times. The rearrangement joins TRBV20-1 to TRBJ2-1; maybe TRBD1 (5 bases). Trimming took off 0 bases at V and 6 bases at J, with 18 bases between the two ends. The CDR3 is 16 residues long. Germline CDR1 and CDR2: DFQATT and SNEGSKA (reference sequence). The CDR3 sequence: CSAREGAAEKSNEQFF. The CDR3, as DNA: TGCAGTGCTAGAGAAGGGGCGGCCGAAAAGTCCAATGAGCAGTTCTTC.

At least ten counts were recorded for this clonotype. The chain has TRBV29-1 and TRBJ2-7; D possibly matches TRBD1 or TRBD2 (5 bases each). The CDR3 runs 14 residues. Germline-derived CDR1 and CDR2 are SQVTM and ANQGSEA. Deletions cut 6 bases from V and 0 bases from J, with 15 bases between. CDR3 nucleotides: TGCAGCGTCCGGGACCTTATTTACTCCTACGAGCAGTACTTC. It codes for CSVRDLIYSYEQYF.

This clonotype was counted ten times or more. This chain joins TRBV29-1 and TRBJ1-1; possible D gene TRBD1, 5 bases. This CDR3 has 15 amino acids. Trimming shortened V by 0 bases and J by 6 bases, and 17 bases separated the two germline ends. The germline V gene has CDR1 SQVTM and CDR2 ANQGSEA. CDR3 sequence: CSVEDRGGGESEAFF. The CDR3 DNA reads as TGCAGCGTTGAAGATCGGGGGGGAGGTGAGTCTGAAGCTTTCTTT.

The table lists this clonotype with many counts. This CDR3 reads CASTGGLGSNQPQHF. CDR3 in DNA: TGTGCCAGCACCGGAGGGCTTGGGAGCAATCAGCCCCAGCATTTT. V and J are TRBV2 and TRBJ1-5; unclear D gene. With 7 bases removed from V and 1 base from J, the gap between germline ends came to 14 bases. Germline CDR1 is SNHLY and CDR2 is FYNNEI. The CDR3 has 15 amino acids.

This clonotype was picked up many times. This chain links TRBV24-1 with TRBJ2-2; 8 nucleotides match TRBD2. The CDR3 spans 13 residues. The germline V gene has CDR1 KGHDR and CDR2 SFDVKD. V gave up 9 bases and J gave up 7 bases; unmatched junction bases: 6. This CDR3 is CATAGRGGGELFF. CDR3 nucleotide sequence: TGTGCCACCGCCGGGAGGGGTGGCGGGGAGCTGTTTTTT.

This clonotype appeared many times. The CDR3 is CASSGMEGYTF. The CDR3 DNA follows: TGTGCCAGCAGCGGTATGGAGGGCTACACCTTC. V gene TRBV7-2 combines with J gene TRBJ1-2; D is unresolved. Germline V gives CDR1 SGHTA, CDR2 FQGNSA. This CDR3 region has 11 residues. The V and J ends lost 5 bases and 8 bases respectively, with 9 bases between them. Full variable domain (remainder filled in from reference TRBV7-2 and TRBJ1-2): GAGVSQSPSNKVTEKGKDVELRCDPISGHTALYWYRQSLGQGLEFLIYFQGNSAPDKSGLPSDRFSAERTGGSVSTLTIQRTQQEDSAVYLCASSGMEGYTFGSGTRLTVV.

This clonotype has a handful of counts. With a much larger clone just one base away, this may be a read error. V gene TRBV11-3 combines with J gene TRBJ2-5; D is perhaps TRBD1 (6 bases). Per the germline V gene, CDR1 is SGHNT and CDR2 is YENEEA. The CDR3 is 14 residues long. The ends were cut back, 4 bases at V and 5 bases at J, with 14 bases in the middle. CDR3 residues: CASSSGQLRETQYF. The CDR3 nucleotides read TGTGCCAGCAGCTCTGGACAGCTCCGGGAGACCCAGTACTTC.

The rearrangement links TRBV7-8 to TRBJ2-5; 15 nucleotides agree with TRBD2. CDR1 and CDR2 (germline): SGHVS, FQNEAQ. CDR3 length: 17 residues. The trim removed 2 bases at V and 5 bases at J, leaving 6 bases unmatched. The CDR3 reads CASSLFGGTSGRETQYF. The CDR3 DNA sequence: TGTGCCAGCAGCTTATTTGGAGGGACTAGCGGGAGGGAGACCCAGTACTTC.

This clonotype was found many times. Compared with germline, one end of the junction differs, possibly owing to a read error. DNA for the CDR3: TGTGCCAGCAGCCAAGACAGGGTGAATTCACCCCTCAACTTT. Its translation: CASSQDRVNSPLNF. The chain combines TRBV4-2 with TRBJ1-6, with D maybe TRBD1 (5 bases). Germline V gives CDR1 LGHNA, CDR2 YNFKEQ. The CDR3 spans 14 residues.